A single sample is the source of the 5 T cell receptor beta chains below, sequenced in a study of T cell repertoires in cytomegalovirus infection. Using its own MiXCR run on the reads, TCRdb lists one record per CDR3 protein. The sample contains 150,000 to 200,000 distinct CDR3 sequences, about 20% of which appear only once. The source material was PBMCs. The receptors stem from a human donor in good health (CMV status not recorded). Some clones in this sample may be carry-over from other donors' samples.

CDR3 sequence: CASSFGGTNNEQFF. The DNA for the CDR3 is TGTGCCAGCAGCTTTGGGGGGACTAACAATGAGCAGTTCTTC. V usage is TRBV11-2 and J usage is TRBJ2-1, with 7 bases matching TRBD2. The trim removed 3 bases at V and 5 bases at J, leaving 4 bases unmatched. Germline-derived CDR1 and CDR2 are SGHAT and FQNNGV. The CDR3 runs to 14 residues. The entire variable domain, with the rest obtained from reference TRBV11-2 and TRBJ2-1, is as follows: EAGVAQSPRYKIIEKRQSVAFWCNPISGHATLYWYQQILGQGPKLLIQFQNNGVVDDSQLPKDRFSAERLKGVDSTLKIQPAKLEDSAVYLCASSFGGTNNEQFFGPGTRLTVL.

This clonotype was seen more than once but under ten times. The rearrangement links TRBV18 to TRBJ2-3; D ambiguous. CDR3 length: 14 amino acids. With 2 bases removed from V and 1 base from J, the gap between germline ends came to 7 bases. Germline assignment: CDR1 KGHSH and CDR2 LQKENI. CDR3 in DNA: TGTGCCAGCTCACCATCGGTTCGCACAGATACGCAGTATTTT. Protein: CASSPSVRTDTQYF.

This clonotype was found a few times. The genes are TRBV10-3 and TRBJ2-5; a possible D gene is TRBD1 (7 bases). This CDR3 spans 17 amino acids. Germline lookup yields CDR1 ENHRY and CDR2 SYGVKD. The germline V and J ends were trimmed by 2 bases and 3 bases, with 19 bases remaining between them. The CDR3 loop is CAISEGGLTGTKETQYF. In DNA form, the CDR3 reads TGTGCCATCAGTGAGGGGGGACTGACAGGGACGAAAGAGACCCAGTACTTC.

This clonotype has just a few counts. The V gene is TRBV11-2, the J gene TRBJ2-7; D remains ambiguous. This CDR3 region has 15 residues. V lost 0 bases and J 3 bases, leaving 12 bases between the germline ends. Germline V gene lookup returns CDR1 SGHAT and CDR2 FQNNGV. The CDR3 spells CASSLDPGANYEQYF. CDR3 coding DNA: TGTGCCAGCAGCTTAGATCCAGGCGCCAACTACGAGCAGTACTTC.

The chain carries TRBV20-1 and TRBJ1-2, with D possibly being TRBD1 (5 bases). CDR1 and CDR2 from the germline V gene are DFQATT and SNEGSKA (reference sequence). V dropped 5 bases and J dropped 8 bases, with 15 bases sitting between them. The CDR3 is 12 amino acids. Here the CDR3 DNA reads TGCAGTGCTGGGTGGGGGGGAGGAGGCTACACCTTC. The encoded protein is CSAGWGGGGYTF.